This T cell receptor (beta chain) was observed in a study of blood T cells in healthy people across ages. Broader study findings: Higher naive T cell percentage went strongly together with higher TCR beta diversity.

RNA extraction gave at least 5.5 micrograms of total RNA per sample. V dropped 2 bases and J dropped 7 bases, with 12 bases sitting between them. Germline assignment: CDR1 MGHRA and CDR2 YSYEKL. The CDR3 covers 13 residues. In this sample, this clonotype turned up many times. Antigen: not known. Through a sample-barcoded 5' primer and a J-beta primer mix, a second PCR was run for 7 to 11 cycles. TCRdb reprocessed the 5' RACE reads with MiXCR, giving one entry per CDR3 protein. The table has 1.5 million to 2 million distinct CDR3 sequences, about 30% seen once. V gene TRBV4-1 combines with J gene TRBJ2-7; D remains unclear. The receptor was isolated from a woman younger than 45 in good health. Sequencing was carried out using blood. The CDR3 DNA reads as TGCGCCAGCAGCCAACTGGGTGCTCGTGAGCAGTACTTC. Translated: CASSQLGAREQYF.